This T cell receptor (beta chain) was sequenced in a study of T cell repertoires in cytomegalovirus infection. Study at large: Public TCR beta signatures indicated both CMV infection and matching HLA type.

Each CDR3 protein gets one entry after TCRdb re-called the reads with MiXCR. In the table there are about 490,000 distinct CDR3 sequences, more than 15% of which are singletons. Remarks on this clonotype: Antigen: not known.

Overall study results and limits: In two of eight donors, the top clonotype was HLA-C-restricted CMV-specific. Summed frequency of shared TCR beta families picked out CMV carriers who also had the relevant HLA.

CDR3 length: 12 amino acids. V was shortened by 4 bases and J by 4 bases, with 10 bases between the two germline ends. Looked up from germline, CDR1 is GTSNPN and CDR2 is SVGIG (reference sequence). The sample comprised CD8+ T cells from PBMCs. This sequence joins TRBV30 and TRBJ1-2; D call uncertain. The TCR sequence derives from a human donor in good health (CMV status not recorded). Some clones in this sample may be carry-over from other donors' samples. DNA for the CDR3: TGTGCCTGGACAGGAGTCCGCTATGGCTACACCTTC. This translates into CAWTGVRYGYTF.